The 20 T cell receptor beta chains presented below share a single source sample, sequenced in a study of cytomegalovirus exposure and HLA in healthy donors. PCR was performed using 60 Vbeta and 13 Jbeta primers. TCRdb keeps only in-frame clones here, not all; method: immunoSEQ multiplex PCR. The sample totals around 75,000 clones. Sequenced sample: PBMCs. The receptors shown here come from a man in his fifties or sixties in good health and CMV-seropositive.

The V and J genes are TRBV6-5 and TRBJ1-2, with D possibly matching TRBD1 (5 bases). The length of the CDR3 is 13 residues. With 2 bases removed from V and 6 bases from J, the gap between germline ends came to 10 bases. The germline V gene has CDR1 MNHEY and CDR2 SVGAGI. Here the CDR3 reads CASSYGAADGYTF. The CDR3 DNA reads as TGTGCCAGCAGTTACGGGGCAGCCGATGGCTACACCTTC.

The chain links TRBV5-1 to TRBJ1-1; weak D call: TRBD1 (5 bases). The CDR3 contains 14 residues. The V gene lost 0 bases and the J gene lost 7 bases, with 13 bases spanning the gap. In germline, CDR1 is SGHRS, CDR2 YFSETQ. As DNA, the CDR3 is TGCGCCAGCAGCTTGGGACAGCCGGGGGGTGAAGCTTTCTTT. It codes for CASSLGQPGGEAFF.

As regards this clone: The identical CDR3 is also encoded by other nucleotide sequences in the sample. This rearrangement joins TRBV6-5 to TRBJ1-5, with a tentative D call TRBD1 (6 bases). Between the trimmed V and J ends, which lost 6 bases and 3 bases, there was a span of 15 bases. Germline CDR1 and CDR2: MNHEY and SVGAGI. This CDR3 comprises 15 residues. DNA for the CDR3: TGTGCCAGCAGCTCCGACAGGAACCACAATCAGCCCCAGCATTTT. This sequence encodes CASSSDRNHNQPQHF.

This chain uses TRBV19 with TRBJ1-1; unclear D gene. Germline V gene data show CDR1 as LNHDA and CDR2 as SQIVND (reference sequence). This CDR3 has 16 residues. V was shortened by 0 bases and J by 0 bases, with 11 bases between the two germline ends. This chain's CDR3 is CASSIDPRKMNTEAFF. DNA of the CDR3: TGTGCCAGTAGTATAGACCCCAGAAAAATGAACACTGAAGCTTTCTTT.

The CDR3 region is CASSPPPTVNTEAFF. The CDR3 DNA reads as TGTGCCAGCAGCCCCCCTCCGACAGTGAACACTGAAGCTTTCTTT. V gene TRBV7-7 combines with J gene TRBJ1-1; weak D call: TRBD1 (5 bases). The V gene's germline CDR1 is SSHAT and CDR2 FNYEAQ (reference sequence). This CDR3 is built from 15 residues. The ends were cut back, 5 bases at V and 0 bases at J, with 13 bases in the middle.

The chain's CDR3 is CASRSRGASTDTQYF. Here the CDR3 DNA reads TGTGCCAGCAGATCGCGGGGGGCCTCCACAGATACGCAGTATTTT. This chain joins TRBV28 and TRBJ2-3; TRBD2 aligns across 8 bases. V gave up 6 bases and J gave up 2 bases; unmatched junction bases: 7. The germline V gene has CDR1 MDHEN and CDR2 SYDVKM. CDR3 length equals 15 residues.

The chain uses TRBV7-9 and TRBJ1-6, with unresolved D. This CDR3 contains 14 residues. CDR1 and CDR2 (germline): SEHNR, FQNEAQ (reference sequence). Trimming pared 3 bases from V and 8 bases from J, leaving 11 bases between. The CDR3 nucleotides read TGTGCCAGCAGCTTGAGGGATACAGATTCACCCCTCCACTTT. It is translated as CASSLRDTDSPLHF.

This chain joins TRBV18 and TRBJ1-5; no definite D call. Per germline, CDR1 KGHSH and CDR2 LQKENI. There are 15 residues in the CDR3. The V end was cut by 3 bases, the J end by 7 bases, with 16 bases between. Here the CDR3 DNA reads TGTGCCAGCTCACCCCTGGCGGGGTTCGACCAGCCCCAGCATTTT. Translated: CASSPLAGFDQPQHF.

The J gene is TRBJ1-1, the V gene TRBV4-1; D may be TRBD1 (5 bases). The CDR3 spans 15 residues. The V end was cut by 5 bases, the J end by 3 bases, with 16 bases between. From germline, CDR1 is MGHRA and CDR2 YSYEKL. The CDR3 sequence is CASSSRRGRDTEAFF. The CDR3 DNA reads as TGCGCCAGCAGCTCCCGGAGGGGCAGGGACACTGAAGCTTTCTTT.

The chain links TRBV29-1 to TRBJ2-3, with D possibly being TRBD1 (6 bases). This CDR3 region has 16 residues. Trimming left V 1 base short and J 3 bases short, with 17 bases between. Germline CDR1 is SQVTM and CDR2 is ANQGSEA. The DNA for the CDR3 is TGCAGCGTTGAAGGGATACCACAGGGATCTACAGATACGCAGTATTTT. Translating gives CSVEGIPQGSTDTQYF.

The gene calls are TRBV9 and TRBJ1-4; a possible D gene is TRBD1 (6 bases). Trimming cost V 2 bases and J 5 bases, with 16 bases left between them. CDR3 size: 16 residues. The germline V gene has CDR1 SGDLS and CDR2 YYNGEE. The CDR3 DNA reads as TGTGCCAGCAGCGTTGCCTCCGGGACAAGCAATGAAAAACTGTTTTTT. Protein product: CASSVASGTSNEKLFF.

The chain carries TRBV29-1 and TRBJ1-1; 7 bases line up with TRBD1. Trimming at V came to 3 bases and at J to 4 bases, leaving 11 bases not matched to a gene. The length of the CDR3 is 15 residues. The germline V gene encodes CDR1 SQVTM and CDR2 ANQGSEA. The CDR3 sequence is CSVDFSRGFTTEAFF. In DNA, the CDR3 is TGCAGCGTTGATTTTAGCAGGGGGTTTACCACTGAAGCTTTCTTT. Full variable domain (rest looked up from reference TRBV29-1 and TRBJ1-1): SAVISQKPSRDICQRGTSLTIQCQVDSQVTMMFWYRQQPGQSLTLIATANQGSEATYESGFVIDKFPISRPNLTFSTLTVSNMSPEDSSIYLCSVDFSRGFTTEAFFGQGTRLTVV.

This rearrangement joins TRBV11-2 to TRBJ2-6; D perhaps matches TRBD2 (6 bases). The CDR3 extends over 16 amino acids. V lost 4 bases to trimming and J lost 0 bases, with 10 bases between them. Germline CDR1 SGHAT, CDR2 FQNNGV. CDR3 nucleotide sequence: TGTGCCAGCAGCTCGGGGGTCTTCTCTGGGGCCAACGTCCTGACTTTC. Its translation: CASSSGVFSGANVLTF.

The rearrangement joins TRBV28 to TRBJ1-2; a possible D gene is TRBD1 (6 bases). This CDR3 region has 14 residues. With 6 bases removed from V and 4 bases from J, the gap between germline ends came to 15 bases. Germline V gives CDR1 MDHEN, CDR2 SYDVKM. The CDR3 here is CASSGGGEGYGYTF. The CDR3 DNA reads TGTGCCAGCAGCGGGGGGGGCGAAGGCTATGGCTACACCTTC.

The chain carries TRBV28 and TRBJ1-2; 9 nucleotides agree with TRBD1. Germline V CDR1 and CDR2: MDHEN, SYDVKM. The CDR3 covers 15 residues. V lost 6 bases and J lost 7; bases outside the gene matches: 12. The CDR3 spells CASRPKGQGIGGYTF. The DNA of the CDR3 is TGTGCCAGCAGACCTAAGGGACAGGGAATCGGTGGCTACACCTTC.

The rearrangement uses TRBV5-4 and TRBJ1-2; D not resolved. V was cut by 1 base and J by 8 bases, with 12 bases left in between. Germline CDR1 reads SGHNT; CDR2 reads YYREEE (reference sequence). The CDR3 runs to 13 residues. The CDR3 bases are TGTGCCAGCAGCTTGAGTTCCTTCGGGGGCTACACCTTC. Its protein product is CASSLSSFGGYTF.

Concerning this clone: In the same sample, other DNA sequences code for this CDR3. The gene calls are TRBV18 and TRBJ1-4; 8 bases are a match to TRBD1. The germline V gene has CDR1 KGHSH and CDR2 LQKENI. Trimming at V came to 0 bases and at J to 6 bases, leaving 3 bases not matched to a gene. This CDR3 is built from 15 residues. The CDR3 DNA is TGTGCCAGCTCACCACCTACAGGGGGGGATGAAAAACTGTTTTTT. It translates to CASSPPTGGDEKLFF.

Points on this clone: Other DNA sequences within the sample encode an identical CDR3. This sequence joins TRBV5-1 and TRBJ2-3; tentatively, D is TRBD2 (6 bases). Trimming cost V 4 bases and J 1 base, with 10 bases left between them. Germline V lookup: CDR1 SGHRS, CDR2 YFSETQ. The CDR3 spans 14 residues. CDR3 sequence: CASSPGGGTDTQYF. The CDR3 DNA sequence: TGCGCCAGCAGCCCAGGAGGGGGCACAGATACGCAGTATTTT.

The chain carries TRBV6-4 and TRBJ1-5; no firm D call. CDR1 and CDR2 from the germline V gene are MRHNA and SNTAGT. The V end was cut by 3 bases, the J end by 0 bases, with 6 bases between. The CDR3 sequence is 14 residues long. As DNA, the CDR3 is TGTGCCAGCAGTGAGGTACATAGCAATCAGCCCCAGCATTTT. Translated, it gives CASSEVHSNQPQHF.

This chain joins TRBV14 and TRBJ1-1; D possibly corresponds to TRBD1 (5 bases). Germline V gene lookup returns CDR1 SGHDN and CDR2 FVKESK. This CDR3 is built from 14 residues. The V and J ends lost 4 bases and 1 base respectively, with 10 bases between them. CDR3: CASSRGTENTEAFF. The DNA for the CDR3 is TGTGCCAGCAGCCGCGGGACCGAGAACACTGAAGCTTTCTTT. The full variable domain, completed using reference TRBV14 and TRBJ1-1, is EAGVTQFPSHSVIEKGQTVTLRCDPISGHDNLYWYRRVMGKEIKFLLHFVKESKQDESGMPNNRFLAERTGGTYSTLKVQPAELEDSGVYFCASSRGTENTEAFFGQGTRLTVV.